The 20 T cell receptor beta chains listed next were all sequenced from one sample in a study of regulatory T cells in long-lasting Graves disease. Time point of the sample: newly diagnosed GD, antithyroid drugs for less than 3 months. The TCR library was made from RNA extracted from PBMCs. Sequencing libraries for TCR beta were prepared with iRepertoire HTBI primers and Arm-PCR of CDR3 regions. TCRdb re-called the multiplex PCR reads with MiXCR, one entry per CDR3 protein. The sample records about 350,000 distinct CDR3 sequences, 15% to 20% being singletons. The same sample was also used in a study of T cells in Graves' hyperthyroidism and ophthalmopathy.

The source was peripheral blood mononuclear cells (PBMCs), collected at new diagnosis, from a patient treated with antithyroid drugs. These receptors all stem from a young woman with Graves disease.

This clonotype has more than one count but fewer than ten. The rearrangement uses TRBV4-1 and TRBJ2-3; D ambiguous. CDR3 length equals 14 residues. CDR1 and CDR2 from the germline V gene are MGHRA and YSYEKL. V shed 2 bases and J shed 2 bases, with 8 bases lying between them. The CDR3 loop reads CASSQPRHTDTQYF. The CDR3 DNA reads TGCGCCAGCAGCCAACCGAGACACACAGATACGCAGTATTTT.

In its sample, this clonotype was seen many times. The chain uses TRBV20-1 and TRBJ2-7; a weak D match, TRBD2 (5 bases). Germline V CDR1 and CDR2: DFQATT, SNEGSKA (reference sequence). Trimming cost V 1 base and J 3 bases, with 13 bases left between them. This CDR3 spans 14 amino acids. CDR3 coding DNA: TGCAGTGCTAGAGTCCCCACGGGGAACTACGAGCAGTACTTC. This sequence encodes CSARVPTGNYEQYF.

This clonotype was recorded once. The chain links TRBV29-1 to TRBJ1-6; no firm D call. Looked up from germline, CDR1 is SQVTM and CDR2 is ANQGSEA. V was cut by 4 bases and J by 13 bases, with 5 bases left in between. This CDR3 has 9 residues. The CDR3, as DNA: TGCAGCGTTGGTTTCCCCCTCCACTTT. Protein sequence: CSVGFPLHF.

This clonotype was recorded at least ten times. This rearrangement joins TRBV6-1 to TRBJ2-7, with D perhaps matching TRBD2 (6 bases). Germline values: CDR1 MNHNS, CDR2 SASEGT. V was shortened by 9 bases and J by 4 bases, with 19 bases between the two germline ends. The length of the CDR3 is 14 residues. The CDR3 here is CASADGGLGYEQYF. The CDR3 region has the DNA TGTGCCAGTGCGGACGGGGGTTTAGGGTACGAGCAGTACTTC.

This clonotype has ten or more counts. The chain couples TRBV29-1 to TRBJ2-7, with a weak D call TRBD2 (6 bases). With 6 bases removed from V and 5 bases from J, the gap between germline ends came to 14 bases. CDR1 is SQVTM, CDR2 ANQGSEA, per germline. The CDR3 has 12 residues. CDR3 sequence (DNA): TGCAGCGTAAAATCGTCGGGGGACGAGCAGTACTTC. Residues: CSVKSSGDEQYF.

As concerns this clonotype: A far larger clone differs by one base, so this is likely a read error. The chain couples TRBV16 to TRBJ2-7; 10 positions agree with TRBD2. CDR1 and CDR2 from the germline V gene are KGHSY and FQNENV. V dropped 7 bases and J dropped 7; count of bases not matched to a gene: 13. This CDR3 region has 15 residues. The CDR3 DNA reads as TGTGCCAGCACCCCAGCGGGAGGGAGGGACAATGAGCAGTACTTC. Its translation: CASTPAGGRDNEQYF.

This clonotype has at least ten counts. The chain is built from TRBV6-1 and TRBJ2-7; 8 bases are a match to TRBD1. Per germline, CDR1 MNHNS and CDR2 SASEGT. Germline trimming cut 7 bases from V and 3 bases from J; bases unmatched to any gene: 2. This CDR3 is 12 amino acids long. CDR3 DNA: TGTGCCAGCACGGGACAGGTCTACGAGCAGTACTTC. The encoded protein is CASTGQVYEQYF.

Many counts were recorded for this clonotype. The chain couples TRBV28 to TRBJ1-1; D remains ambiguous. The germline V gene has CDR1 MDHEN and CDR2 SYDVKM. CDR3 length: 13 residues. V shed 6 bases and J shed 7 bases, with 15 bases lying between them. CDR3 bases: TGTGCCAGCAGACCTCGTCGGGGAATTGAAGCTTTCTTT. Translating gives CASRPRRGIEAFF.

This clonotype was detected only a few times. The J gene is TRBJ2-1, the V gene TRBV6-4; 7 bases are a match to TRBD2. Losses at the gene ends were 4 bases for V and 12 bases for J; bases not matched to a gene: 3. This CDR3 has 11 residues. CDR1 MRHNA and CDR2 SNTAGT come from the germline V gene. The CDR3 nucleotides are TGTGCCAGCAGTGTGGGGGGGTTGCAGTTCTTC. The encoded protein is CASSVGGLQFF.

There are many counts of this clonotype. This sequence joins TRBV11-2 and TRBJ2-3; no clear D. Trimming removed 0 bases from V and 6 bases from J, with 4 bases in between. Germline CDR1 is SGHAT and CDR2 is FQNNGV. The CDR3 has 12 residues. The CDR3 reads CASSLDSDTQYF. The CDR3 DNA reads as TGTGCCAGCAGCTTAGATTCGGATACGCAGTATTTT.

This clonotype has ten or more counts. The genes are TRBV30 and TRBJ1-6; 7 bases match TRBD1. CDR1 GTSNPN and CDR2 SVGIG come from the germline V gene (reference sequence). V lost 2 bases, J lost 0 bases, and 10 bases stayed unmatched. CDR3 size: 18 residues. This chain's CDR3 is CAWSTTGSRSSYNSPLHF. DNA for the CDR3: TGTGCCTGGAGTACGACAGGGTCCAGGTCCTCCTATAATTCACCCCTCCACTTT.

Only a few counts were recorded for this clonotype. The V gene is TRBV20-1, the J gene TRBJ1-1; 9 positions agree with TRBD1. CDR1 DFQATT and CDR2 SNEGSKA come from the germline V gene (reference sequence). After removal of 1 base from V and 6 bases from J, the junction contained 6 bases not matched to a gene. The CDR3 is 14 amino acids. The chain's CDR3 is CSARGLQGAPEAFF. Written as DNA, the CDR3 is TGCAGTGCTAGAGGGTTACAGGGGGCGCCTGAAGCTTTCTTT.

There are a few counts of this clonotype. The V and J genes are TRBV6-5 and TRBJ1-1; D unclear. The V end was cut by 3 bases, the J end by 4 bases, with 12 bases between. Germline CDR1 is MNHEY and CDR2 is SVGAGI. CDR3 length: 14 amino acids. CDR3 amino acids: CASSYDGVITEAFF. CDR3 bases: TGTGCCAGCAGTTATGATGGGGTGATCACTGAAGCTTTCTTT.

This clonotype was seen many times. The genes are TRBV6-5 and TRBJ1-5; the D is unclear. Trimming stripped 2 bases from V and 9 bases from J, with 11 bases between. Germline CDR1 MNHEY, CDR2 SVGAGI. CDR3 length: 13 residues. CDR3 loop: CASSYGVYPPQHF. In DNA form, the CDR3 reads TGTGCCAGCAGTTACGGGGTTTATCCGCCCCAGCATTTT.

Of note for this clonotype: The conserved closing phenylalanine or tryptophan is absent in this CDR3, likely reflecting a read error. The gene calls are TRBV5-1 and TRBJ2-3; TRBD2 matches at 10 bases. The CDR3 is 18 amino acids. V lost 1 base to trimming and J lost 0 bases; unmatched junction nucleotides: 8. From germline, CDR1 is SGHRS and CDR2 YFSETQ. CDR3 DNA: TGCGCCAGCAGCTTGCTCCGGACTAGCGGAGCTAGCACAGATACGCAGTATTAT. It translates to CASSLLRTSGASTDTQYY.

The chain has TRBV6-2 or TRBV6-3 and TRBJ1-6, with D unresolved. Germline V CDR1 and CDR2: MNHEY, SVGEGT. Trimming cost V 2 bases and J 0 bases, with 2 bases left between them. This CDR3 is built from 14 residues. Here the CDR3 reads CASSYDSYNSPLHF. DNA of the CDR3: TGTGCCAGCAGTTACGACTCCTATAATTCACCCCTCCACTTT.

This clonotype was counted at least ten times. Mismatch with germline at one junction end may stem from a read error. This rearrangement joins TRBV7-7 to TRBJ2-5; maybe TRBD1 (6 bases). The germline gives CDR1 SSHAT, CDR2 FNYEAQ (reference sequence). This CDR3 contains 14 residues. DNA for the CDR3: TGTGCTAGCAGCTTAGGGGGAGAGTCAGAGACCCAGTACTTC. Translated: CASSLGGESETQYF.

This clonotype occurred many times. This chain connects TRBV20-1 to TRBJ2-2; 7 bases match TRBD1. The CDR3 contains 16 residues. Unmatched junction bases numbered 10, after V lost 2 bases and J lost 4 bases. Germline lookup yields CDR1 DFQATT and CDR2 SNEGSKA (reference sequence). The CDR3 coding sequence is TGCAGTGCTAGACCAGGGGACAGTGCTCCCACCGGGGAGCTGTTTTTT. It yields the protein CSARPGDSAPTGELFF.

In this sample, this clonotype turned up a few times. The V and J genes are TRBV27 and TRBJ1-2, with a possible D match to TRBD1 (5 bases). With 2 bases removed from V and 5 bases from J, the gap between germline ends came to 15 bases. The CDR3 contains 15 residues. Germline CDR1 reads MNHEY; CDR2 reads SMNVEV (reference sequence). CDR3 in amino acids: CASSLSLGQGYGYTF. CDR3 in DNA: TGTGCCAGCAGTTTAAGTCTGGGGCAGGGATATGGCTACACCTTC.

This clonotype was observed many times. The gene calls are TRBV7-3 and TRBJ1-2; D gene unclear. Germline values: CDR1 SGHTA, CDR2 FQGTGA. The CDR3 sequence is 14 residues long. V was cut by 2 bases and J by 8 bases, with 15 bases left in between. The CDR3 here is CASSLGSGEGGYTF. As DNA, the CDR3 is TGTGCCAGCAGCTTAGGTTCCGGGGAGGGAGGCTACACCTTC.